A single TCR beta chain is shown here with its context. Its target is not known. The PCR employed 60 Vbeta primers together with 13 Jbeta primers. Only in-frame clones appear in the TCRdb table, and some are missing; sequencing was by immunoSEQ multiplex PCR. The table lists roughly 110,000 clones, about 80% of them singletons, with 5.4% in the top ten. The entry originates in a study of cytomegalovirus exposure and HLA in healthy donors. General study points: Reportedly, TCR beta sequences accurately predicted HLA-A and HLA-B alleles in most subjects.

Germline-derived CDR1 and CDR2 are SGHDN and FVKESK. The CDR3 length is 15 residues. Trimming cost V 2 bases and J 0 bases; bases outside gene matches: 1. The rearrangement uses TRBV14 and TRBJ2-7; 10 positions agree with TRBD2. The clonotype was recovered from a woman aged 30 to 39 in good health and CMV-seropositive. Material for sequencing was PBMCs. CDR3 DNA sequence: TGTGCCAGCAGCCAACTAGCGGGAGTCTCCTACGAGCAGTACTTC. As protein: CASSQLAGVSYEQYF.